This T cell receptor (beta chain) appears in the sequencing data of a study of cytomegalovirus exposure and HLA in healthy donors. The wider study: Within an early data release were 65 million to 90 million unique TCRs drawn from HLA-typed donors.

Whole-study results and caveats: About 90% or about 30% of the time was how often most TCR beta V segments were productive, according to an earlier analysis.

60 Vbeta and 13 Jbeta primers were used in PCR. Sequenced by immunoSEQ multiplex PCR; TCRdb stores in-frame clones only, minus some. The sample consists of some 150,000 clones, roughly four fifths of them appearing once. Regarding this clone: Its cognate antigen is unknown.

In germline, CDR1 is SNHLY, CDR2 FYNNEI. The V end lost 6 bases, the J end lost 0 bases, and 12 bases lay between the germline ends. The CDR3 spans 15 residues. Sequencing used PBMCs. The clonotype was recovered from a female donor in good health and CMV-seronegative. The V and J genes are TRBV2 and TRBJ1-5, with a weak D call TRBD1 (5 bases). The CDR3, as DNA: TGTGCCAGCAGCGTCGGGGGAAATAGCAATCAGCCCCAGCATTTT. The encoded protein is CASSVGGNSNQPQHF.